The T cell receptor beta chain described here comes from a study of blood T cell repertoires in COVID-19. The wider study: Samples of COVID-19 (acute and convalescent) were obtained from the United States, Italy and Spain. From T cells, B-cell-depleted T cells, or PBMCs came the material, which was cDNA or gDNA.

Per the authors' pipeline: The authors estimated nucleated cell counts from reference gene primer amplification. The data were produced by immunoSEQ multiplex PCR, yet TCRdb's version contains in-frame clones alone and is incomplete. V, J and clone size were drawn from that table, and D and trimming were deduced from the DNA. Found here are hundreds of thousands of clones, more than 70% of them singletons; the top ten hold around 8%. Germline CDR1 LGHDT, CDR2 YNNKEL (reference sequence). The CDR3 has 17 residues. V shed 3 bases and J 0 bases; nucleotides not matched to a gene: 6. The chain is built from TRBV3-1 (or the pseudogene TRBV3-2) and TRBJ2-1; 9 bases are shared with TRBD2. The sequencing sample was made of peripheral blood. This clonotype was sampled from a woman in her 50s who had recovered from COVID-19. The CDR3 spells CASSHPRTSDSYNEQFF. The CDR3 nucleotides are TGTGCCAGCAGCCACCCACGGACTAGCGACTCCTACAATGAGCAGTTCTTC.